This T cell receptor beta chain emerged from a study of blood T cell repertoires in COVID-19 (dated by TCRdb to 2019 to 2021). For the wider study: Collaborator samples came from the United States, Italy and Spain and covered acute and convalescent phases of COVID-19. The material from the prospective study consisted of cDNA or gDNA derived from T cells, B-cell-depleted T cells, or PBMCs. Subjects who had been exposed to COVID-19, were actively infected with it, or had recovered from it provided the deeply sampled blood TCRbeta repertoires that made up the dataset. The repertoires were released in a freely available public database meant as a resource for research on the immune response to SARS-CoV-2. The samples were drawn from the first 160 participants of the ongoing ImmuneRACE study and from 1,200 or so subjects provided by 6 global collaborators. Sample metadata almost always included a de-identified subject ID, COVID-19 status, age in years and sex. Where HLA class I and class II types were available, the types were taken from metadata supplied by the sample provider, not from assay-based typing. What the study reported, not specific to this receptor: The amount of clinical and demographic metadata varied by source and participant and was provided uncurated.

The CDR1 and CDR2 encoded by the germline V gene are SGHAT and FQNNGV. CDR3 length: 15 amino acids, cysteine to phenylalanine. Only the CDR3 DNA stays, 45 bases, in frame from base 1. Trimming removed 1 base from V and 4 bases from J, leaving 13 bases between the germline ends. Details on this clone: No antigen is known for it. Base-call qualities are not available, and no considerably larger clone is one nucleotide away.

The immunoSEQ Assay, a bias-controlled multiplex PCR, was used to amplify TCRbeta CDR3 regions from genomic DNA. The original pipeline was this. Within the assay, amplification of reference gene primers was used to estimate how many nucleated cells each sample contained. To quantify the absolute abundance of each unique TCRbeta CDR3 rearrangement, sequence reads were collapsed and filtered. For each sample, productive Simpson clonality was calculated by taking the square root of Simpson's diversity index across productive rearrangements. The table comes from immuneACCESS by way of TCRdb, which keeps in-frame sequences with V and J called. Part of the clones is missing from these tables; in studies checked, under half for an unresolved V gene and the rest for unknown reasons. That table furnishes V, J and clone size, whereas the DNA furnished D and trimming. For this sample the table gives hundreds of thousands of clones, of which 70% to 90% were detected only once. Of the sample, roughly 9.1% is held by the ten largest clones.

Collaborating institutions collected whole blood in K2EDTA tubes following their own protocols. Collaborator samples were shipped for TCRbeta analysis as frozen whole blood, isolated PBMCs, or DNA extracted from either sample type. The sequenced sample was peripheral blood. The origin of this receptor is a man aged 18 to 30 with active or convalescent COVID-19. The V gene is TRBV11-2 and the J gene is TRBJ1-2; D gene: possibly TRBD1, on 5 matching bases. The CDR3: CASSLAQGLGYGYTF. At the DNA level, the sequence is TGTGCCAGCAGCTTAGCTCAGGGTCTTGGCTATGGCTACACCTTC.